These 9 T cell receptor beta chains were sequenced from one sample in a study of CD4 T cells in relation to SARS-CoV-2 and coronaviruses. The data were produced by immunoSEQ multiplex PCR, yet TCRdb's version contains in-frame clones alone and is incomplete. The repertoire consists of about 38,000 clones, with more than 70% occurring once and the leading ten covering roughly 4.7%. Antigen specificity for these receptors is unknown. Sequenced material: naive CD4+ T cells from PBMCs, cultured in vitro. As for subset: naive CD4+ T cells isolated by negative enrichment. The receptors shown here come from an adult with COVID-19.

Here the CDR3 DNA reads TGCGCCAGCAGCTTGGTGTTTGGTAGCTCCTACGAGCAGTACTTC. This sequence encodes CASSLVFGSSYEQYF. The rearrangement links TRBV5-1 to TRBJ2-7; D is ambiguous. Germline loops: CDR1 SGHRS, CDR2 YFSETQ. V lost 0 bases to trimming and J lost 0 bases, with 10 bases between them. The CDR3 contains 15 residues.

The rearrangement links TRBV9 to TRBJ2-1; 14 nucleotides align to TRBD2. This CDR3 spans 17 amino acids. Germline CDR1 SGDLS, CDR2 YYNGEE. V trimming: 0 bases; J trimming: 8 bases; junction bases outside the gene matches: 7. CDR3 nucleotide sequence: TGTGCCAGCAGCGTAGAGGGACTAGCGGGAGTGGGGGATGAGCAGTTCTTC. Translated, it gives CASSVEGLAGVGDEQFF.

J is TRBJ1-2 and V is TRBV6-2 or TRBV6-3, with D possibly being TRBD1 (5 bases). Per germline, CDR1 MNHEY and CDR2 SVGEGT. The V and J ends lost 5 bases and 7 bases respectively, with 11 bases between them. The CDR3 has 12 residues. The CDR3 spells CASSPTVRGYTF. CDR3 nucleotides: TGTGCCAGCAGTCCGACAGTTCGTGGCTACACCTTC.

The CDR3 DNA follows: TGTGCCAGCAGTTCCCAGGCTATGAACACTGAAGCTTTCTTT. Amino acid sequence: CASSSQAMNTEAFF. The genes are TRBV28 and TRBJ1-1, with no clear D. CDR3 length: 14 residues. Trimming shortened V by 4 bases and J by 0 bases, and 9 bases separated the two germline ends. Per the germline V gene, CDR1 is MDHEN and CDR2 is SYDVKM. Complete variable domain (other parts from reference TRBV28 and TRBJ1-1): DVKVTQSSRYLVKRTGEKVFLECVQDMDHENMFWYRQDPGLGLRLIYFSYDVKMKEKGDIPEGYSVSREKKERFSLILESASTNQTSMYLCASSSQAMNTEAFFGQGTRLTVV.

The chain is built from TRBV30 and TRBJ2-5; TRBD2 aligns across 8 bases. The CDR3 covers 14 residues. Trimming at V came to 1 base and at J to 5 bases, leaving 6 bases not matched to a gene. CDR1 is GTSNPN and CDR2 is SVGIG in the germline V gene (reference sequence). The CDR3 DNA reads TGTGCCTGGAGTGCGGGAGGGGAGTACGAGACCCAGTACTTC. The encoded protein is CAWSAGGEYETQYF.

CDR3: CASSEGRTNYGYTF. The CDR3 DNA reads TGTGCCAGCAGTGAAGGCAGGACTAACTATGGCTACACCTTC. The chain employs TRBV2 and TRBJ1-2; D unclear. CDR1 is SNHLY, CDR2 FYNNEI, per germline. This CDR3 has 14 residues. Deletions cut 1 base from V and 0 bases from J, with 6 bases between.

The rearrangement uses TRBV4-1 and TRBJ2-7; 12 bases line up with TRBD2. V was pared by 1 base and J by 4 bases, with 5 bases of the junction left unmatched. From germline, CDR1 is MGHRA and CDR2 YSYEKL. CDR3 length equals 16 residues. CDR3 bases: TGCGCCAGCAGCCAAGGCCCGACTAGCGGGAGTTACGAGCAGTACTTC. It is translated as CASSQGPTSGSYEQYF.

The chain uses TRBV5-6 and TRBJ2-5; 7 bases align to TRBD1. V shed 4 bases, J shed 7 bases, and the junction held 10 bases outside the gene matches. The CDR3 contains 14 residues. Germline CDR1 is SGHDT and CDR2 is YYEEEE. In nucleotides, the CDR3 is TGTGCCAGCAGCCCCGGGACAGAACGATTGACCCAGTACTTC. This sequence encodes CASSPGTERLTQYF. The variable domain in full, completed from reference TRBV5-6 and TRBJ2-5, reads DAGVTQSPTHLIKTRGQQVTLRCSPKSGHDTVSWYQQALGQGPQFIFQYYEEEERQRGNFPDRFSGHQFPNYSSELNVNALLLGDSALYLCASSPGTERLTQYFGPGTRLLVL.

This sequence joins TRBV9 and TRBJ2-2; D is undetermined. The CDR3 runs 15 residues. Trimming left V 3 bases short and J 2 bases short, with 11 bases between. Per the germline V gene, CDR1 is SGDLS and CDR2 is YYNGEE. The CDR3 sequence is CASSDKPQNTGELFF. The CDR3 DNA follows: TGTGCCAGCAGCGACAAGCCCCAAAACACCGGGGAGCTGTTTTTT.